The clone carrying this T cell receptor beta chain was recorded many times. Its antigen is still unknown. The CDR3 length is 13 residues. V shed 6 bases and J 6 bases; nucleotides not matched to a gene: 5. Germline loops: CDR1 MDHEN, CDR2 SYDVKM. These data are taken from a study of regulatory T cells in long-lasting Graves disease. Whole-study findings and limits: Persistent Graves' patients had lower TCR diversity than newly diagnosed ones. Under persistent disease, TRBV28, TRBJ1-2 and TRBJ2-5 were used preferentially. Patients with persistent disease shared 2,741 public clonotypes, outpacing the 966 shared by new patients.

Regarding time point: newly diagnosed GD, antithyroid drugs for less than 3 months. With RNA extracted from PBMCs as input, the TCR library was made. Through Arm-PCR of CDR3 regions and iRepertoire HTBI primers, TCR beta libraries were built. TCRdb processed the multiplex PCR reads anew with MiXCR; each CDR3 protein has one entry. The repertoire holds approximately 470,000 distinct CDR3 sequences, around 15% seen once, with 9% to 15% in the top ten. This sample also appeared in a second study, on T cells in Graves' hyperthyroidism and ophthalmopathy. From that report: Graves' hyperthyroidism showing no ophthalmopathy progression within 18 months was considered stable.

The source is a man between 35 and 55 years old with Graves disease. The rearrangement uses TRBV28 and TRBJ2-7; TRBD2 matches 10 bases. The sequencing used peripheral blood mononuclear cells (PBMCs), collected at new diagnosis, from a patient treated with antithyroid drugs. This CDR3 is CASRELAGLEQYF. CDR3 in DNA: TGTGCCAGCAGAGAACTAGCGGGACTCGAGCAGTACTTC.